The clone carrying this T cell receptor beta chain showed up many times. Its specificity is not known. The sequenced fragment ends 3 residues before the CDR3 boundary, so the rest is inferred from the germline J gene. Trimming pared 1 base from V and 6 bases from J, leaving 15 bases between. Germline values: CDR1 KGHSH, CDR2 LQKENI. The CDR3 totals 15 residues. The sample belongs to a study of T cell clonality in common variable immunodeficiency. Study observations and caveats: Shared TCRbeta clones were fewer between CVID subjects than controls.

The assay was immunoSEQ multiplex PCR, and TCRdb's table has in-frame clones only and misses some. The sample presents 50,000 to 60,000 clones, none singletons. Patients and controls were mostly of Caucasian heritage. The J gene is TRBJ1-1, the V gene TRBV18; TRBD1 might be the D (5 bases). This clonotype was sampled from a person between 18 and 75 years old in good health. Specimen: peripheral blood mononuclear cells. The part of the CDR3 DNA that was read is TGTGCCAGCTCACCACGAGGGGAGCAGGGCGCTGAA. Its protein product is CASSPRGEQGAE. The full CDR3 sequence reads CASSPRGEQGAEAFF.